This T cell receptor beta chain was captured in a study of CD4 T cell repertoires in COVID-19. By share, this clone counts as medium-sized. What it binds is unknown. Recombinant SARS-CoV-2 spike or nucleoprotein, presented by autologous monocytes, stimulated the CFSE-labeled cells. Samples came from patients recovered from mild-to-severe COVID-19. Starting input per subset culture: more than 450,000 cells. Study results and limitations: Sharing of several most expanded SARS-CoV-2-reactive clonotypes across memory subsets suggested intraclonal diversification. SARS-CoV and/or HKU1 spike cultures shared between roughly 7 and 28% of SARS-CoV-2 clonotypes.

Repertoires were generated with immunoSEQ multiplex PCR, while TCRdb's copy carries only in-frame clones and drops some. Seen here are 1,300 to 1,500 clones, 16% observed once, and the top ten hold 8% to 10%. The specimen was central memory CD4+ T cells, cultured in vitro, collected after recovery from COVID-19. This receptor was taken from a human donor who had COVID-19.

The CDR3 loop is CASSLGVGSYNEQFF. CDR3 bases: TGTGCCAGCAGCTTAGGTGTCGGCTCCTACAATGAGCAGTTCTTC. The J gene is TRBJ2-1, the V gene TRBV11-3; D remains unclear. V dropped 1 base and J dropped 0 bases, with 7 bases sitting between them. From germline, CDR1 is SGHNT and CDR2 YENEEA. The CDR3 is 15 amino acids.